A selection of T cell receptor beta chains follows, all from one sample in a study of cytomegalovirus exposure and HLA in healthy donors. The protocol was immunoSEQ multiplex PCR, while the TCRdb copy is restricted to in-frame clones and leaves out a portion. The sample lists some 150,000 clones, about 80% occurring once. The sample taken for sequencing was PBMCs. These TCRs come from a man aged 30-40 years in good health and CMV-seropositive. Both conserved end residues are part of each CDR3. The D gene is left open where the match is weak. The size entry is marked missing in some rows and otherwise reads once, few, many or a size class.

CDR3nt: TGTGCCAGCAGCTTGGGGGCTGAAGAGACCCAGTACTTC
CDR3aa: CASSLGAEETQYF
j_gene: TRBJ2-5
abundance: -
d_gene: -
v_gene: TRBV5-8

CDR3nt: TGTGCCAGCAGTTACTCGGTTAGCCATGAGCAGTTCTTC
CDR3aa: CASSYSVSHEQFF
j_gene: TRBJ2-1
abundance: -
d_gene: -
v_gene: TRBV6-5

CDR3nt: TGTGCCAGCAGCTTTGGAGTGGGGGCGTCACCTTTCGAGCAGTACTTC
CDR3aa: CASSFGVGASPFEQYF
j_gene: TRBJ2-7
abundance: -
d_gene: -
v_gene: TRBV28

CDR3nt: TGTGCCAGCAGCTTAACGGCGAACACTGAAGCTTTCTTT
CDR3aa: CASSLTANTEAFF
j_gene: TRBJ1-1
abundance: -
d_gene: -
v_gene: TRBV7-3

CDR3nt: TGTGCCAGCAGTGAACTAGGACAGGGAGGAACTGAAGCTTTCTTT
CDR3aa: CASSELGQGGTEAFF
j_gene: TRBJ1-1
abundance: once
d_gene: TRBD1
v_gene: TRBV2

CDR3nt: TGTGCCAGCAGCCCCGGGTCGGAGAAGGAGACCCAGTACTTC
CDR3aa: CASSPGSEKETQYF
j_gene: TRBJ2-5
abundance: -
d_gene: -
v_gene: TRBV5-4

CDR3nt: TGTGCCAGCAGCTTGGGCAATAGGGACATCACTGAAGCTTTCTTT
CDR3aa: CASSLGNRDITEAFF
j_gene: TRBJ1-1
abundance: few
d_gene: -
v_gene: TRBV5-6

CDR3nt: TGTGCCAGCAGCCTCCGGAGGTTTGGGGCCAACGTCCTGACTTTC
CDR3aa: CASSLRRFGANVLTF
j_gene: TRBJ2-6
abundance: -
d_gene: -
v_gene: TRBV11-1

CDR3nt: TGTGCCAGCACCTCTCGCTCTGGAAACACCATATATTTT
CDR3aa: CASTSRSGNTIYF
j_gene: TRBJ1-3
abundance: few
d_gene: -
v_gene: TRBV5-5

CDR3nt: TGTGCCAGCAGCCAAGAAAGCGAGGGGGCTAGTAATTCACCCCTCCACTTT
CDR3aa: CASSQESEGASNSPLHF
j_gene: TRBJ1-6
abundance: few
d_gene: TRBD1
v_gene: TRBV4-2

CDR3nt: TGTGCCAGCAGCTCGACAGGGAGCGACGAGCAGTACTTC
CDR3aa: CASSSTGSDEQYF
j_gene: TRBJ2-7
abundance: -
d_gene: TRBD1
v_gene: TRBV7-3

CDR3nt: TGTGCCAGAAGCACAGGGGACAGGGAGAATTCACCCCTCCACTTT
CDR3aa: CARSTGDRENSPLHF
j_gene: TRBJ1-6
abundance: -
d_gene: TRBD1
v_gene: TRBV5-3

CDR3nt: TGTGCCAGCAGCTTAACTAGCGGGGGCAACAATGAGCAGTTCTTC
CDR3aa: CASSLTSGGNNEQFF
j_gene: TRBJ2-1
abundance: -
d_gene: TRBD2
v_gene: TRBV7-3

CDR3nt: TGTGCCAGCAGCTTGGCCCTAGCGGGGGGGCGGGAGACCCAGTACTTC
CDR3aa: CASSLALAGGRETQYF
j_gene: TRBJ2-5
abundance: -
d_gene: TRBD2
v_gene: TRBV5-5

CDR3nt: TGTGCCAGCAGCCTGCAGGGGGGTTTTAGCACAGATACGCAGTATTTT
CDR3aa: CASSLQGGFSTDTQYF
j_gene: TRBJ2-3
abundance: few
d_gene: -
v_gene: TRBV2

CDR3nt: TGTGCCAGCAGCGTGACTGGCTACGAGCAGTACTTC
CDR3aa: CASSVTGYEQYF
j_gene: TRBJ2-7
abundance: -
d_gene: -
v_gene: TRBV7-2

CDR3nt: TGTGCCAGCAGCTTAGTCCTCACAGTAGCAACTAATGAAAAACTGTTTTTT
CDR3aa: CASSLVLTVATNEKLFF
j_gene: TRBJ1-4
abundance: -
d_gene: -
v_gene: TRBV7-9

CDR3nt: TGTGCCAGCAGCCTCCGGGACAGGGAGCATTACAATGAGCAGTTCTTC
CDR3aa: CASSLRDREHYNEQFF
j_gene: TRBJ2-1
abundance: -
d_gene: TRBD1
v_gene: TRBV28

CDR3nt: TGTGCCAGCAGCACCGGGAGCCACGAGCAGTACTTC
CDR3aa: CASSTGSHEQYF
j_gene: TRBJ2-7
abundance: -
d_gene: -
v_gene: TRBV7-6

CDR3nt: TGTGCCACCAGCAGAGGAGGGGTGGGGGCGGCTAAAAACTATGGCTACACCTTC
CDR3aa: CATSRGGVGAAKNYGYTF
j_gene: TRBJ1-2
abundance: -
d_gene: -
v_gene: TRBV15

CDR3nt: TGTGCCAGCAGCGCACCGGGACAGGGGATCTACGAGCAGTACTTC
CDR3aa: CASSAPGQGIYEQYF
j_gene: TRBJ2-7
abundance: few
d_gene: TRBD1
v_gene: TRBV2

CDR3nt: TGTGCCTGGAGTACCAAGACAGGGTACACTGAAGCTTTCTTT
CDR3aa: CAWSTKTGYTEAFF
j_gene: TRBJ1-1
abundance: -
d_gene: TRBD1
v_gene: TRBV30

CDR3nt: TGCGCCAGCAGCTTGTCAGGGGATTGGCCAGATACGCAGTATTTT
CDR3aa: CASSLSGDWPDTQYF
j_gene: TRBJ2-3
abundance: -
d_gene: -
v_gene: TRBV5-1

CDR3nt: TGTGCCAGCAGCTCGGGGGGGACGGATTCACCCCTCCACTTT
CDR3aa: CASSSGGTDSPLHF
j_gene: TRBJ1-6
abundance: -
d_gene: -
v_gene: TRBV7-6

CDR3nt: TGTGCCTGGAGTGTACAGAGAGGGACATTTGGAAACACCATATATTTT
CDR3aa: CAWSVQRGTFGNTIYF
j_gene: TRBJ1-3
abundance: -
d_gene: -
v_gene: TRBV30

CDR3nt: TGTGCCAGTAGTATCCCCCTAGCGGGGGGCCGTTACAATGAGCAGTTCTTC
CDR3aa: CASSIPLAGGRYNEQFF
j_gene: TRBJ2-1
abundance: -
d_gene: TRBD2
v_gene: TRBV19

CDR3nt: TGTGCTGGAGGACAGGGTCGGAATCAGCCCCAGCATTTT
CDR3aa: CAGGQGRNQPQHF
j_gene: TRBJ1-5
abundance: -
d_gene: TRBD1
v_gene: TRBV19

CDR3nt: TGCAGCGTTGACCTGGGACAAATCACAGATACGCAGTATTTT
CDR3aa: CSVDLGQITDTQYF
j_gene: TRBJ2-3
abundance: -
d_gene: -
v_gene: TRBV29-1

CDR3nt: TGTGCCAGCAGCCAAGACAGGGGCCAAGAGACCCAGTACTTC
CDR3aa: CASSQDRGQETQYF
j_gene: TRBJ2-5
abundance: -
d_gene: TRBD1
v_gene: TRBV7-7

CDR3nt: TGTGCCATCAGTGGGACAGCGAGCTCCTACGAGCAGTACTTC
CDR3aa: CAISGTASSYEQYF
j_gene: TRBJ2-7
abundance: -
d_gene: -
v_gene: TRBV10-3

CDR3nt: TGTGCCAGCGGAAGGGGAGGCTATGGCTACACCTTC
CDR3aa: CASGRGGYGYTF
j_gene: TRBJ1-2
abundance: -
d_gene: -
v_gene: TRBV6-1

CDR3nt: TGTGCCAGCAGTTTAACGCAGACTTCCTACGAGCAGTACTTC
CDR3aa: CASSLTQTSYEQYF
j_gene: TRBJ2-7
abundance: once
d_gene: -
v_gene: TRBV28

CDR3nt: TGTGCCTGGAGCGAGACAGGGACCCAAGAGACCCAGTACTTC
CDR3aa: CAWSETGTQETQYF
j_gene: TRBJ2-5
abundance: -
d_gene: TRBD1
v_gene: TRBV30

CDR3nt: TGCGCCAGCAGCTTGGGAGGTTACTCCTACAATGAGCAGTTCTTC
CDR3aa: CASSLGGYSYNEQFF
j_gene: TRBJ2-1
abundance: once
d_gene: -
v_gene: TRBV5-1

CDR3nt: TGTGCCAGCAGCCAACTCAGGTTATACGAGCAGTACTTC
CDR3aa: CASSQLRLYEQYF
j_gene: TRBJ2-7
abundance: once
d_gene: -
v_gene: TRBV14

CDR3nt: TGTGCCAGCTCACCAATTAGCGGGGGAGAGACCCAGTACTTC
CDR3aa: CASSPISGGETQYF
j_gene: TRBJ2-5
abundance: -
d_gene: TRBD2
v_gene: TRBV18

CDR3nt: TGTGCCAGCAGCTACATAAGGAGCAATGGCTACACCTTC
CDR3aa: CASSYIRSNGYTF
j_gene: TRBJ1-2
abundance: -
d_gene: -
v_gene: TRBV6-6

CDR3nt: TGTGCCAGCAGTAACCTAGCGGGGGGGCCAAGTGAAAAACTGTTTTTT
CDR3aa: CASSNLAGGPSEKLFF
j_gene: TRBJ1-4
abundance: few
d_gene: -
v_gene: TRBV2

CDR3nt: TGTGCCTGGAGCTTGGGACTAGCGGGGGGCTATGAGCAGTTCTTC
CDR3aa: CAWSLGLAGGYEQFF
j_gene: TRBJ2-1
abundance: -
d_gene: TRBD2
v_gene: TRBV30

CDR3nt: TGTGCCACCAGCAGCCCGGGAGGCAGCAATCAGCCCCAGCATTTT
CDR3aa: CATSSPGGSNQPQHF
j_gene: TRBJ1-5
abundance: -
d_gene: -
v_gene: TRBV15

CDR3nt: TGTGCCAGCAGTTCGGGACAGACGGCAGATACGCAGTATTTT
CDR3aa: CASSSGQTADTQYF
j_gene: TRBJ2-3
abundance: -
d_gene: TRBD1
v_gene: TRBV28

CDR3nt: TGTGCCACCAGCAGCCTCTTTACAGCTACTAACTATGGCTACACCTTC
CDR3aa: CATSSLFTATNYGYTF
j_gene: TRBJ1-2
abundance: -
d_gene: -
v_gene: TRBV15

CDR3nt: TGTGCCAGCAGCTTGGCGGGGGAACCCCTACGGGAGCAGTACTTC
CDR3aa: CASSLAGEPLREQYF
j_gene: TRBJ2-7
abundance: -
d_gene: -
v_gene: TRBV5-4

CDR3nt: TGTGCCAGCAGCCCCTTCCTTAACACTGAAGCTTTCTTT
CDR3aa: CASSPFLNTEAFF
j_gene: TRBJ1-1
abundance: -
d_gene: -
v_gene: TRBV7-9

CDR3nt: TGTGCCAGCAGTTTCAAACCGGGACAGGGCTACGAGCAGTACTTC
CDR3aa: CASSFKPGQGYEQYF
j_gene: TRBJ2-7
abundance: -
d_gene: TRBD1
v_gene: TRBV28

CDR3nt: TGTGCCAGCACCCTAAAGGGACAGGGGAACACTGAAGCTTTCTTT
CDR3aa: CASTLKGQGNTEAFF
j_gene: TRBJ1-1
abundance: -
d_gene: TRBD1
v_gene: TRBV6-1

CDR3nt: TGTGCCAGCAGTTATCTCCCTCGGAGTGGCACAGATACGCAGTATTTT
CDR3aa: CASSYLPRSGTDTQYF
j_gene: TRBJ2-3
abundance: -
d_gene: -
v_gene: TRBV6-5

CDR3nt: TGTGCCAGCAGTGTGGGGACTAGCGGGGGTGAAGAGACCCAGTACTTC
CDR3aa: CASSVGTSGGEETQYF
j_gene: TRBJ2-5
abundance: once
d_gene: TRBD2
v_gene: TRBV2

CDR3nt: TGTGCCAGCAGTGGGTCAGGGGGCTCAATCCGGCCCCAGCATTTT
CDR3aa: CASSGSGGSIRPQHF
j_gene: TRBJ1-5
abundance: -
d_gene: TRBD1
v_gene: TRBV27

CDR3nt: TGTGCCAGCAGTTACCAGGGTCACGAGCAGTACTTC
CDR3aa: CASSYQGHEQYF
j_gene: TRBJ2-7
abundance: -
d_gene: -
v_gene: TRBV27